This TCR beta chain was observed in a study of blood T cell repertoires in COVID-19. Per the original methods: Reference gene primers were amplified, and this amplification served to estimate nucleated cell counts. The data were produced by immunoSEQ multiplex PCR, yet TCRdb's version contains in-frame clones alone and is incomplete. V, J and clone size derive from that table, while D and trimming were established from the DNA sequence. The sample holds roughly 240,000 clones; about 82% are singletons and the top ten take approximately 8.6%. The V gene end was trimmed by 2 bases and the J gene end by 6 bases; junction bases not matched to a gene: 9. This CDR3 comprises 16 residues. Germline V gives CDR1 SGHNT, CDR2 YYREEE (reference sequence).

The chain has TRBV5-4 and TRBJ2-3; 10 bases are shared with TRBD2. Sequenced: PBMCs or T cells enriched from blood (not recorded which). The receptor's source is a woman between 45 and 65 years old with acute COVID-19. The CDR3 sequence: CASSFPSGGSTDTQYF. The CDR3 coding sequence is TGTGCCAGCAGCTTTCCTAGCGGGGGAAGTACGGATACGCAGTATTTT.